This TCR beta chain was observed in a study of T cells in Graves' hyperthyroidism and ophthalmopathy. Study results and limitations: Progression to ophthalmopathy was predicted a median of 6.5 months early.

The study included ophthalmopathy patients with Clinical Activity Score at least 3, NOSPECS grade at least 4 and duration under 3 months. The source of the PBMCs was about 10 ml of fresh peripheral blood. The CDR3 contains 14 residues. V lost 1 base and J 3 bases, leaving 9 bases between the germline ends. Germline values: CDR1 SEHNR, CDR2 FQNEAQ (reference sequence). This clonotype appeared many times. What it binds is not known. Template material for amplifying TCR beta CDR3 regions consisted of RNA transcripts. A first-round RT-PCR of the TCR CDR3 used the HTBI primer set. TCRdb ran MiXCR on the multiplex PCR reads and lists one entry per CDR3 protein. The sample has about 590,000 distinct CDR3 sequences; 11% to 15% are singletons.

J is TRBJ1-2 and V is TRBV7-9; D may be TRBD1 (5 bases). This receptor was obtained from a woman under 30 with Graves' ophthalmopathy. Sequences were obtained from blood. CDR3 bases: TGTGCCAGCAGCTTAGTGACAGAATACTATGGCTACACCTTC. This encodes CASSLVTEYYGYTF. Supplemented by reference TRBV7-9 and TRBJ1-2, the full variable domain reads DTGVSQNPRHKITKRGQNVTFRCDPISEHNRLYWYRQTLGQGPEFLTYFQNEAQLEKSRLLSDRFSAERPKGSFSTLEIQRTEQGDSAMYLCASSLVTEYYGYTFGSGTRLTVV.